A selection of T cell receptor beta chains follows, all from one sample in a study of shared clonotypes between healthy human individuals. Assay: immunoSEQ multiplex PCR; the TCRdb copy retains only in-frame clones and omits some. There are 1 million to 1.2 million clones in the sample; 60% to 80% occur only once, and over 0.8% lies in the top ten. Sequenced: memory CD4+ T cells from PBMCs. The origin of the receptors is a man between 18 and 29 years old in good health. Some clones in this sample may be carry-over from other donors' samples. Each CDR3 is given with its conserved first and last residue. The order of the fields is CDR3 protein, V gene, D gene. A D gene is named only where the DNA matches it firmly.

CAIGIGDTEAFF	TRBV10-3	-
CASRPVGQGSYNEQFF	TRBV7-2	TRBD1
CASRLYQAGGDEQFF	TRBV13	TRBD2
CASSPFAGAVTDQPQHF	TRBV7-9	-
CASSFGRPWQDATEAFF	TRBV28	-
CASSSGDSLDQPQHF	TRBV5-6	-
CASRGSGLPSYNEQFF	TRBV28	-
CATSRVLPSSYNEQFF	TRBV15	-
CASLADRGAGNTIYF	TRBV18	TRBD1
CASSLRTGGDEQYF	TRBV9	TRBD1
CASTPQLVYEQYF	TRBV28	-
CASSFDRDIGTDTQYF	TRBV7-3	-
CASTLEGGQETQYF	TRBV28	-
CASSQLAGVNEQFF	TRBV6-1	TRBD2
CASSGPGGALYEQYF	TRBV2	TRBD2
CASTLSLAGRDEQFF	TRBV25-1	TRBD2
CASSVPGQSTDTQYF	TRBV5-3	TRBD1
CASSLEVSYNEQFF	TRBV5-1	-
CATSNPQETQYF	TRBV15	-
CASSLGTHGAGELFF	TRBV7-8	-
CTTGAQGEDYGYTF	TRBV19	-
CASSSLGWETQYF	TRBV6-5	-
CAWSATANQPQHF	TRBV30	-
CSATDSGEQYF	TRBV29-1	-
CSVGQEGYGYTF	TRBV29-1	-
CAWSPTVVGQPQHF	TRBV30	-
CASRVRTSGRSNEQFF	TRBV10-2	TRBD2